The clone carrying this T cell receptor beta chain has ten or more counts. The antigen is not known. This sample was taken from a study of regulatory T cells in long-lasting Graves disease. Through Arm-PCR of CDR3 regions and iRepertoire HTBI primers, TCR beta libraries were built. TCRdb reprocessed the multiplex PCR reads via MiXCR and lists one record per CDR3 protein. The sample records 400,000 to 500,000 distinct CDR3 sequences, about a fifth being singletons. Findings of the study overall: Because few samples were included, accuracy may have been lower. Persistent Graves' patients showed less TCR diversity than newly diagnosed ones. Persistent disease was associated with favored TRBV28 usage and with favored use of TRBJ1-2 and TRBJ2-5.

As to time point: persistent/refractory GD, antithyroid drugs over 5 years with positive TRAb. RNA isolated from PBMCs was used to make the TCR library. EDTA tubes received 7.5 to 9 milliliters of drawn peripheral blood. The CDR3 has 16 residues. V lost 5 bases to trimming and J lost 0 bases; unmatched junction nucleotides: 7. CDR1 is MGHRA, CDR2 YSYEKL, per germline. Sequencing was performed on peripheral blood mononuclear cells (PBMCs), taken when the disease was refractory, from a patient treated with antithyroid drugs. This receptor was obtained from a female donor with Graves disease. The chain is built from TRBV4-1 and TRBJ2-7; 10 nucleotides line up with TRBD1. In DNA form, the CDR3 reads TGCGCCAGCAGCGCGAGACAGGGGGCTCCCTCCTACGAGCAGTACTTC. Translated: CASSARQGAPSYEQYF.